The 29 T cell receptor beta chains reported below all come from one sample, sequenced in a study of T cells after yellow fever vaccination (dated by TCRdb to about 2019). Library creation used 5' RACE. These reads were obtained on an Illumina HiSeq 2500. TCRdb reprocessed the public reads (quality trimming at Q25 with fastp, clone calling with MiXCR) and kept in-frame beta chains. Each entry merges the rows of one CDR3 protein and shows their most common DNA and genes. The sample profile shows over 300,000 distinct CDR3 sequences; around 6.8% of them were found once. The ten top clones hold roughly 19% of the sample. The treatment or condition label corresponds to: live attenuated yellow fever vaccine strain. Specimen: PBMCs, collected around 45 days after the first yellow fever vaccination. These receptors all come from a man aged 18 to 35 who received the YFV17D yellow fever vaccine.

This clonotype was seen many times. V and J are TRBV7-2 and TRBJ2-5; either TRBD1 or TRBD2 may fit D (6 bases each). There are 14 residues in the CDR3. CDR1 and CDR2 from the germline V gene are SGHTA and FQGNSA. Trimming pared 5 bases from V and 5 bases from J, leaving 15 bases between. CDR3: CASSTSGGGETQYF. The CDR3 DNA follows: TGTGCCAGCAGCACATCCGGGGGCGGGGAGACCCAGTACTTC.

In its sample, this clonotype was seen a few times. This chain uses TRBV10-3 with TRBJ2-3, with a possible D match to TRBD1 (5 bases). This CDR3 has 15 residues. The V end lost 0 bases, the J end lost 10 bases, and 17 bases lay between the germline ends. Germline assignment: CDR1 ENHRY and CDR2 SYGVKD. The CDR3 coding sequence is TGTGCCATCAGTGAGTCGGCCAGGGAATCTTCGGCGCAGTATTTT. Translating gives CAISESARESSAQYF.

The table lists this clonotype with a few counts. The rearrangement links TRBV27 to TRBJ1-5; 8 nucleotides match TRBD1. The CDR3 loop spans 16 amino acids. Germline V gene lookup returns CDR1 MNHEY and CDR2 SMNVEV (reference sequence). J gave up 0 bases and V 6 bases, and 7 bases lay outside the gene matches. Here the CDR3 reads CASRKTGVYSNQPQHF. The DNA for the CDR3 is TGTGCCAGCAGGAAGACAGGGGTTTATAGCAATCAGCCCCAGCATTTT.

The chain recombines TRBV29-1 with TRBJ1-4; D uncertain. The germline V gene has CDR1 SQVTM and CDR2 ANQGSEA. The germline V and J ends were trimmed by 7 bases and 1 base, with 7 bases remaining between them. The CDR3 has 12 amino acids. The CDR3 spells CSGQLTNEKLFF. CDR3 in DNA: TGCAGCGGGCAGCTAACTAATGAAAAACTGTTTTTT. Together with reference TRBV29-1 and TRBJ1-4, the CDR3 gives the full variable domain: SAVISQKPSRDICQRGTSLTIQCQVDSQVTMMFWYRQQPGQSLTLIATANQGSEATYESGFVIDKFPISRPNLTFSTLTVSNMSPEDSSIYLCSGQLTNEKLFFGSGTQLSVL.

The chain uses TRBV7-2 and TRBJ1-2, with a possible D match to TRBD1 (6 bases). There are 16 residues in the CDR3. CDR1 and CDR2 from the germline V gene are SGHTA and FQGNSA. The V and J ends lost 8 bases and 0 bases respectively, with 19 bases between them. The DNA of the CDR3 is TGTGCCAGCCGGAGGACAGCAGCTTTAGCTAACTATGGCTACACCTTC. Translated, it gives CASRRTAALANYGYTF.

At least ten counts were recorded for this clonotype. The chain carries TRBV20-1 and TRBJ2-7; D perhaps matches TRBD2 (6 bases). CDR3 length equals 12 residues. Trimming shortened V by 1 base and J by 3 bases, and 7 bases separated the two germline ends. The germline CDR1 and CDR2 sequences are DFQATT and SNEGSKA (reference sequence). CDR3 DNA: TGCAGTGCTAGAGGGGGGGACTACGAGCAGTACTTC. Its translation: CSARGGDYEQYF.

The CDR3 reads CASGARGAGGLETQYF. CDR3 sequence (DNA): TGTGCTAGTGGTGCCCGAGGAGCGGGGGGGTTGGAGACCCAGTACTTC. The V call is TRBV12-5, the J call TRBJ2-5, with 10 bases matching TRBD2. The CDR3 is made up of 16 amino acids. V was pared by 5 bases and J by 5 bases, with 11 bases of the junction left unmatched. CDR1 LGHNT and CDR2 FRNRAP come from the germline V gene.

This clonotype was seen a handful of times. V is TRBV6-1 and J is TRBJ2-7; TRBD2 is a possible D gene (6 bases). CDR3 length equals 15 residues. Per germline, CDR1 MNHNS and CDR2 SASEGT. V lost 1 base to trimming and J lost 2 bases, with 12 bases between them. The DNA of the CDR3 is TGTGCCAGCAGTGAAGAGTCCCGGGGGACCTACGAGCAGTACGTC. This translates into CASSEESRGTYEQYV.

This clonotype showed up just a few times. This CDR3 is CASSFQGQLAGELFF. The DNA of the CDR3 is TGCGCCAGCAGCTTTCAAGGACAGCTTGCCGGGGAGCTGTTTTTT. This rearrangement joins TRBV5-1 to TRBJ2-2; TRBD1 might be the D (6 bases). CDR1 SGHRS and CDR2 YFSETQ come from the germline V gene. V shed 2 bases and J shed 6 bases, with 14 bases lying between them. CDR3 size: 15 residues.

This clonotype came up a few times. V is TRBV7-3 and J is TRBJ2-3, with D possibly TRBD1 on 7 matching bases. Trimming cost V 6 bases and J 0 bases, with 13 bases left between them. Germline values: CDR1 SGHTA, CDR2 FQGTGA. The CDR3 consists of 15 residues. This chain's CDR3 is CASSPGDSSTDTQYF. The CDR3 DNA reads TGTGCCAGCAGTCCGGGGGACAGTAGCACAGATACGCAGTATTTT.

Ten or more counts support this clonotype. V is TRBV12-3 or TRBV12-4 and J is TRBJ1-1; a weak D match, TRBD1 (5 bases). The CDR3 has 12 residues. V dropped 7 bases and J dropped 8 bases, with 14 bases sitting between them. CDR3 nucleotides: TGTGCCAGCACCAACGGGGCCAGAGAAGCTTTCTTT. It translates to CASTNGAREAFF.

V gene TRBV2 combines with J gene TRBJ2-1; tentatively, D is TRBD1 or TRBD2 (5 bases each). Between the trimmed V and J ends, which lost 4 bases and 6 bases, there was a span of 13 bases. The V gene's germline CDR1 is SNHLY and CDR2 FYNNEI. This CDR3 is built from 14 residues. The DNA of the CDR3 is TGTGCCAGCAGTGCTTCGGGGCAGCGCAATGAGCAGTTCTTC. This codes for CASSASGQRNEQFF.

This clonotype was observed a few times. V is TRBV27 and J is TRBJ1-2, with D possibly TRBD1 on 5 matching bases. Germline values: CDR1 MNHEY, CDR2 SMNVEV (reference sequence). Between the trimmed V and J ends, which lost 6 bases and 5 bases, there was a span of 19 bases. CDR3 length: 15 residues. The CDR3 nucleotides are TGTGCCAGCAGCCCCAGGTGGGGGGGAGAGTATGGCTACACCTTC. It codes for CASSPRWGGEYGYTF.

This clonotype was observed a few times. This sequence joins TRBV3-1 and TRBJ2-5, with 7 bases aligning to TRBD2. Unmatched junction bases numbered 1, after V lost 0 bases and J lost 0 bases. Germline values: CDR1 LGHDT, CDR2 YNNKEL (reference sequence). This CDR3 region has 15 residues. The CDR3 reads CASSQEGGDQETQYF. The CDR3 nucleotides are TGTGCCAGCAGCCAAGAGGGGGGGGACCAAGAGACCCAGTACTTC.

This clonotype has a count of ten or more. The V and J genes are TRBV5-1 and TRBJ2-2, with 10 bases matching TRBD2. Germline lookup yields CDR1 SGHRS and CDR2 YFSETQ. This CDR3 contains 14 residues. Trimming took 7 bases from V and 3 from J; bases not matched to a gene: 3. The CDR3 region has the DNA TGCGCCAGCTTCACTAGCGGGGACACCGGGGAGCTGTTTTTT. This translates into CASFTSGDTGELFF.

This clonotype was detected ten times or more. The chain employs TRBV7-2 and TRBJ2-5; tentative D call: TRBD2 (6 bases). Germline values: CDR1 SGHTA, CDR2 FQGNSA. CDR3 length equals 15 residues. With 6 bases removed from V and 6 bases from J, the gap between germline ends came to 20 bases. The CDR3 region has the DNA TGTGCCAGCAGGCCTACTAGGGAGGAGTCGAAGACCCAGTACTTC. This encodes CASRPTREESKTQYF.

This clonotype was detected many times. The genes are TRBV12-3 or TRBV12-4 and TRBJ2-5, with TRBD2 matching over 7 bases. This CDR3 comprises 14 residues. Unmatched junction bases numbered 9, after V lost 7 bases and J lost 4 bases. In DNA, the CDR3 is TGTGCCAGCACCACCTTTGGCGGGGGAGAGACCCAGTACTTC. It codes for CASTTFGGGETQYF.

This clonotype has only a few counts. The gene calls are TRBV5-1 and TRBJ2-2, with D uncertain. The germline V gene encodes CDR1 SGHRS and CDR2 YFSETQ. Trimming cost V 1 base and J 4 bases, with 5 bases left between them. CDR3 length: 13 amino acids. The CDR3 DNA reads TGCGCCAGCAGCTTGTTGTCCACCGGGGAGCTGTTTTTT. This gives the protein CASSLLSTGELFF.

This clonotype was seen ten or more times. The chain recombines TRBV6-1 with TRBJ1-6, with D possibly being TRBD1 (5 bases). The CDR3 spans 15 residues. Between the trimmed V and J ends, which lost 6 bases and 7 bases, there was a span of 16 bases. Germline CDR1 reads MNHNS; CDR2 reads SASEGT. Written as DNA, the CDR3 is TGTGCCAGCAGCCTCCAGGGAATTCAGAATTCACCCCTCCACTTT. Its protein product is CASSLQGIQNSPLHF.

This clonotype was counted a few times. The V and J genes are TRBV20-1 and TRBJ2-3; possible D gene TRBD2, 6 bases. This CDR3 spans 11 amino acids. The V gene lost 5 bases and the J gene lost 5 bases, with 8 bases spanning the gap. Germline V gives CDR1 DFQATT, CDR2 SNEGSKA (reference sequence). The CDR3 bases are TGCAGTGCTGTGGGGGGAGATACGCAGTATTTT. Translation: CSAVGGDTQYF.

This clonotype came up a few times. The chain couples TRBV4-3 to TRBJ2-3; TRBD1 agrees at 7 bases. Trimming at V came to 5 bases and at J to 4 bases, leaving 15 bases not matched to a gene. Germline CDR1 LGHNA, CDR2 YSLEER. CDR3 length: 17 residues. CDR3 in DNA: TGCGCCAGCAGCTCGCAAGGGGGCGCTGGATTTGCAGATACGCAGTATTTT. Translated, it gives CASSSQGGAGFADTQYF.

The chain joins TRBV7-8 to TRBJ2-2; the D gene is possibly TRBD2 (7 bases). Looked up from germline, CDR1 is SGHVS and CDR2 is FQNEAQ. Trimming took off 1 base at V and 7 bases at J, with 13 bases between the two ends. The CDR3 loop spans 15 amino acids. The CDR3 spells CASSLGGGAGGELFF. The CDR3 DNA sequence: TGTGCCAGCAGCTTAGGTGGGGGGGCCGGCGGGGAGCTGTTTTTT.

This clonotype was seen more than once but under ten times. The chain combines TRBV7-2 with TRBJ2-1; 9 nucleotides align to TRBD1. The CDR3 has 15 residues. Germline values: CDR1 SGHTA, CDR2 FQGNSA. V lost 5 bases and J lost 3; bases outside the gene matches: 5. CDR3 loop: CASSPGQGNYNEQFF. CDR3 bases: TGTGCCAGCAGCCCGGGACAGGGAAACTACAATGAGCAGTTCTTC.

In this sample, this clonotype turned up many times. This chain connects TRBV5-1 to TRBJ1-5, with D perhaps matching TRBD1 (6 bases). Trimming removed 4 bases from V and 3 bases from J, with 14 bases in between. The germline CDR1 and CDR2 sequences are SGHRS and YFSETQ. CDR3 length: 15 amino acids. This CDR3 reads CASSRGDTNNQPQHF. The CDR3 region has the DNA TGCGCCAGCAGCCGGGGGGACACAAACAATCAGCCCCAGCATTTT.

This chain uses TRBV4-3 with TRBJ1-6; D is undetermined. Germline CDR1 is LGHNA and CDR2 is YSLEER. Trimming removed 4 bases from V and 9 bases from J, with 25 bases in between. The CDR3 loop spans 18 amino acids. The CDR3 DNA follows: TGCGCCAGCAGCCCAAACCCAGTGGCTAATCCGAGAGGTTCACCCCTCCACTTT. Protein: CASSPNPVANPRGSPLHF.

The gene calls are TRBV15 and TRBJ2-3, with D maybe TRBD2 (5 bases). CDR1 and CDR2 (germline): LNHNV, YYDKDF (reference sequence). The CDR3 is made up of 15 amino acids. V was cut by 1 base and J by 6 bases, with 14 bases left in between. CDR3 residues: CATSRAGNQRDTQYF. The CDR3 bases are TGTGCCACCAGCAGAGCCGGGAACCAGAGGGATACGCAGTATTTT.

V and J are TRBV7-2 and TRBJ2-4; D is unresolved. V shed 0 bases and J shed 0 bases, with 9 bases lying between them. CDR3 size: 16 residues. CDR1 SGHTA and CDR2 FQGNSA come from the germline V gene. CDR3 loop: CASSLALSLAKNIQYF. Here the CDR3 DNA reads TGTGCCAGCAGCTTAGCGCTTAGTCTAGCCAAAAACATTCAGTACTTC.

This clonotype showed up many times. The chain is built from TRBV20-1 and TRBJ1-1; D gene uncertain. V was pared by 4 bases and J by 1 base, with 10 bases between. This CDR3 spans 13 amino acids. The germline gives CDR1 DFQATT, CDR2 SNEGSKA (reference sequence). In DNA form, the CDR3 reads TGCAGTGCTATAGGGCAGCCGAACACTGAAGCTTTCTTT. As protein: CSAIGQPNTEAFF.

The gene calls are TRBV29-1 and TRBJ2-5, with TRBD1 matching over 9 bases. This CDR3 spans 13 amino acids. Germline values: CDR1 SQVTM, CDR2 ANQGSEA. The V gene end was trimmed by 7 bases and the J gene end by 1 base; junction bases not matched to a gene: 4. Here the CDR3 reads CSAQQGAQETQYF. For the CDR3, the DNA is TGCAGCGCCCAACAGGGGGCCCAAGAGACCCAGTACTTC. Based on the CDR3 plus reference TRBV29-1 and TRBJ2-5, the full variable domain is SAVISQKPSRDICQRGTSLTIQCQVDSQVTMMFWYRQQPGQSLTLIATANQGSEATYESGFVIDKFPISRPNLTFSTLTVSNMSPEDSSIYLCSAQQGAQETQYFGPGTRLLVL.